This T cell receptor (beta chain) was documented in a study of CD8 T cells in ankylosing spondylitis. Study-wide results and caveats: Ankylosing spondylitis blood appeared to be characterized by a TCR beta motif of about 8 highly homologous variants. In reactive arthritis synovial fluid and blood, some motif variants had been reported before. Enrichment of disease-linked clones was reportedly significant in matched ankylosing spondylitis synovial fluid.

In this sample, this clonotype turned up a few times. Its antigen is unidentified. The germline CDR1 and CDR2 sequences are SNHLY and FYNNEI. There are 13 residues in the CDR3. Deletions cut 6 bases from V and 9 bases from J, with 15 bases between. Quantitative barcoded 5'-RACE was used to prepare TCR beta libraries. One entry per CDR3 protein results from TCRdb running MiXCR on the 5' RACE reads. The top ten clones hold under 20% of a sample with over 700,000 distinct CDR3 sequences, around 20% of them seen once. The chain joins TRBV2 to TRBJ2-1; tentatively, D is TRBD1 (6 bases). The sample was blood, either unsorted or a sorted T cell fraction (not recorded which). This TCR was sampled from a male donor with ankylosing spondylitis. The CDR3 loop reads CASSRIRDIEQFF. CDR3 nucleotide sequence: TGTGCCAGCAGCCGAATAAGGGACATTGAGCAGTTCTTC.